The clone carrying this T cell receptor (beta chain) was recorded a few times. Its antigen is not identified. The data belong to a study of identical twins. Findings of the study overall: Fewer insertions characterized abundant cord blood beta clonotypes, whereas memory repertoires showed none.

The CDR3 totals 15 residues. Germline assignment: CDR1 MNHNS and CDR2 SASEGT. Trimming took 8 bases from V and 10 from J; bases not matched to a gene: 17. Carrying unique molecular identifiers, the cDNA also gained a universal primer site through template switching. TCRdb itself ran the 5' RACE reads through MiXCR, one entry per CDR3 protein. The sample holds hundreds of thousands of distinct CDR3 sequences, 15% to 20% seen once. This sample was shared with a second study, whose subject was T cells expressing NK-cell markers. In that study: As a fraction of CD8+ T cells, dominant NKG2C+ clonotypes reached roughly 1.0-7.5% in more than five donors.

The rearrangement joins TRBV6-1 to TRBJ2-1; 7 positions agree with TRBD2. This TCR derives from a young woman in good health. Sequences were obtained from PBMCs. The CDR3: CASARPVGGPSEQFF. CDR3 sequence (DNA): TGTGCCAGCGCGCGGCCGGTGGGAGGGCCCAGCGAGCAGTTCTTC.